This record concerns one T cell receptor (beta chain) sequence. The CDR3 runs to 14 residues. CDR1 is LGHDT, CDR2 YNNKEL, per germline (reference sequence). The junction had 7 bases not matched to a gene; V was cut back by 6 bases and J by 5 bases. The data are from a study of blood T cell repertoires in COVID-19. As for the study in general: Material from acute and convalescent COVID-19 was sourced from the United States, Italy and Spain. PBMCs, B-cell-depleted T cells, or T cells provided the cDNA or gDNA that made up the material.

Original processing methods: Estimation of nucleated cell counts was performed using reference gene primer amplification. This table comes from immunoSEQ multiplex PCR, and its TCRdb copy is limited to in-frame clones, with some not included. D and trimming come from the DNA, and the V and J calls and clone size come from that table. The table includes fewer than 150,000 clones, less than 85% detected once. The rearrangement links TRBV3-1 (or the pseudogene TRBV3-2) to TRBJ2-5; 9 bases are shared with TRBD1. Sample: peripheral blood. The TCR originated in a woman of 80 years or more in a cohort sampled during active or convalescent COVID-19. The CDR3 DNA follows: TGTGCCAGCAGAGGACAGGGGAGGGCGGAGACCCAGTACTTC. It specifies CASRGQGRAETQYF.